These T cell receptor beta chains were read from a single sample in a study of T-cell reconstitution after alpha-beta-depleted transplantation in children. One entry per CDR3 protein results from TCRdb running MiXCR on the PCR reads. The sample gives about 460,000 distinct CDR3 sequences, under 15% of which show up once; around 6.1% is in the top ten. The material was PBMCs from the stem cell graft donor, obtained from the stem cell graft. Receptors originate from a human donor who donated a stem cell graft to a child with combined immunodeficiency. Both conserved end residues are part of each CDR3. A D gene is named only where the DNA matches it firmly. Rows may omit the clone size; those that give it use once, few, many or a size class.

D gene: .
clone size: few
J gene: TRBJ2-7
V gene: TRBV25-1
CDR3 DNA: TGTGCCAGCAGTGAGGAGGGGATGGTGCAGTACTTC
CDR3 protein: CASSEEGMVQYF

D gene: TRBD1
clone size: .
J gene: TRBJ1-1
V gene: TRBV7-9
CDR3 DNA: TGTGCCAGCAGCCCCCCGACAGGGCCGTTGCTCACTGAAGCTTTCTTT
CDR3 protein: CASSPPTGPLLTEAFF

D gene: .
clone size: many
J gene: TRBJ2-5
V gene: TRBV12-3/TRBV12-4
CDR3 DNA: TGTGCCAGCAGGCCTACAGGGATCCTTCAAGAGACCCAGTACTTC
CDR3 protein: CASRPTGILQETQYF

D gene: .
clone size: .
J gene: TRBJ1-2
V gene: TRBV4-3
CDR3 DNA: TGCGCCAGCAGCCAAGATTTCCCTTCAGGGGCCTCTGGCTACACCTTC
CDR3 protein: CASSQDFPSGASGYTF

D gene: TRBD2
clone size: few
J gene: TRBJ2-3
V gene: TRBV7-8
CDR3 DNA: TGTGCCAGCAGCTTATCTCAGCGGGGGGGTAGCACAGATACGCAGTATTTT
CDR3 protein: CASSLSQRGGSTDTQYF

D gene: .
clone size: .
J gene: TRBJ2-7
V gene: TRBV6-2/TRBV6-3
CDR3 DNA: TGTGCCAGCAGTTACTTCGACGGCCCCTACGAGCAGTACTTC
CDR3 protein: CASSYFDGPYEQYF

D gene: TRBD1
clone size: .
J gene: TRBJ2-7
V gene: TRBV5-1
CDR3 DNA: TGCGCCAGCAGCTTGGACAGGGGGATGGACGAGCAGTACTTC
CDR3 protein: CASSLDRGMDEQYF

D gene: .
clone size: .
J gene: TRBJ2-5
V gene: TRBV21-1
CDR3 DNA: TGTGCCAGCAGCAAAGCGAGGGAGACCCAGTACTTC
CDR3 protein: CASSKARETQYF

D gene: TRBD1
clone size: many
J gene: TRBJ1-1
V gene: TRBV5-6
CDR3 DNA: TGTGCCAGCAGCTTGTTTGACAGGGAGGTCGGGTCCACTGAAGCTTTCTTT
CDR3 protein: CASSLFDREVGSTEAFF

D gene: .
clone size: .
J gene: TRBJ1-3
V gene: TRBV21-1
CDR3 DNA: TGTGCCAGCAGCACTAGACAGGGTGAACCTGGAAACACCATATATTTT
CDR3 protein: CASSTRQGEPGNTIYF

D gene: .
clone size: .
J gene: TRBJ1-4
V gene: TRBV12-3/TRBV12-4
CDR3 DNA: TGTGCCAGCAGTTTCGGGCAGCCCCCAAAACTGTTTTTT
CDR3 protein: CASSFGQPPKLFF

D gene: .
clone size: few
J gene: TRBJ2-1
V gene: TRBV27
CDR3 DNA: TGTGCCAGCAGTAACCGCCCCCCAGGGGCATCTATCAGTGAGCAGTTCTTC
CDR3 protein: CASSNRPPGASISEQFF

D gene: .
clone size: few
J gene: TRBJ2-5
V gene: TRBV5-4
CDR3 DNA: TGTGCCAGCAGTTTTCGGATCCAAGAGACCCAGTACTTC
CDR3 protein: CASSFRIQETQYF

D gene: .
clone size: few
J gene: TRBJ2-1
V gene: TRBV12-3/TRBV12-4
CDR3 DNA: TGTGCCAGCAGTTTCGGTAATGGGGGCAATGAGCAGTTCTTC
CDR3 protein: CASSFGNGGNEQFF

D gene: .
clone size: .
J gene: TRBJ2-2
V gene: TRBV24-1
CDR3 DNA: TGTGCCACCAGACGAGGAGTCACCGGGGAGCTGTTTTTT
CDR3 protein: CATRRGVTGELFF

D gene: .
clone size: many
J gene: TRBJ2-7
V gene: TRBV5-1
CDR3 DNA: TGCGCCAGCAGCTTGGATTTAGTGCAGTACGAGCAGTACTTC
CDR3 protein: CASSLDLVQYEQYF

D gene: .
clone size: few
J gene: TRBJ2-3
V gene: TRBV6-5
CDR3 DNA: TGTGCCAGCAGTTACACGGCGGGAGATACGCAGTATTTT
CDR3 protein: CASSYTAGDTQYF

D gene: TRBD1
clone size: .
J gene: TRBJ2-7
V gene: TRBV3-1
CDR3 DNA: TGTGCCCGCTGCGCCATTATCCGACAGGGGGCTCGCCTAGGCTACGAGCAGTACTTC
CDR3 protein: CARCAIIRQGARLGYEQYF

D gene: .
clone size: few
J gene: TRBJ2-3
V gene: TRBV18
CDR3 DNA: TGTGCCAGCTCTCCCGGACAGACTAGCACAGATACGCAGTATTTT
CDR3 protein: CASSPGQTSTDTQYF

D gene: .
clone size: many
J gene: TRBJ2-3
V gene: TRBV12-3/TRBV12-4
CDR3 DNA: TGTGCCAGCAGTTCCTTAAACCCGGGCAGTCTGGGGGATACGCAGTATTTT
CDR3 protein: CASSSLNPGSLGDTQYF

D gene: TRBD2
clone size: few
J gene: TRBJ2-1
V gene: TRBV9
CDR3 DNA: TGTGCCAGCAGCGTAGTGGCGGGAGGGCCGTACAATGAGCAGTTCTTC
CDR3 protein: CASSVVAGGPYNEQFF

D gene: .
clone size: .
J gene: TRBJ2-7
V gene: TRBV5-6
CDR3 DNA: TGTGCCAGCAGCGTGAAGGGTTTCCCTACCTCCTACGAGCAGTACTTC
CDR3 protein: CASSVKGFPTSYEQYF

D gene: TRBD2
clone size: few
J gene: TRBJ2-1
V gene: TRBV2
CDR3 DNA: TGTGCCAGCGCGAAGCGGGGATTCATGAATGAGCAGTTCTTC
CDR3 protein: CASAKRGFMNEQFF

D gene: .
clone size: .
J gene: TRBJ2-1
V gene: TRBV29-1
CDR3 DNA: TGCAGCGTGGGCCTAGACGGGGAGCAGTTCTTC
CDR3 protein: CSVGLDGEQFF

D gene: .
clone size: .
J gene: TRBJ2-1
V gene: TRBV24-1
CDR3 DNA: TGTGCCACCAGTGGAACCGGTAGGGGGATCTACAATGAGCAGTTCTTC
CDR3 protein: CATSGTGRGIYNEQFF

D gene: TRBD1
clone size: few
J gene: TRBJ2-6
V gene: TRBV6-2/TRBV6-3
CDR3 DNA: TGTGCCAGCAGTTACACCGGCGACAGGGGCTTCTCTGGGGCCAACGTCCTGACTTTC
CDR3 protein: CASSYTGDRGFSGANVLTF

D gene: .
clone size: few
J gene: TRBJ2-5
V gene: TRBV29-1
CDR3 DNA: TGCAGCGTTGAAGATAGTTCAGGGCTGGGGACCCAGTACTTC
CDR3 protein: CSVEDSSGLGTQYF

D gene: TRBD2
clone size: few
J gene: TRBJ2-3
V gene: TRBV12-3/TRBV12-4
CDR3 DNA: TGTGCCAGCAGCCAGGGACTAGCGGGGCGAACGCAGTATTTT
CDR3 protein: CASSQGLAGRTQYF

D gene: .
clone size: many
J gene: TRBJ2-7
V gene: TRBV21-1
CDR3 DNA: TGTGCCAGCAGCAAAAGTGAGGACATTGGGGACTACGAGCAGTACTTC
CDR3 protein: CASSKSEDIGDYEQYF

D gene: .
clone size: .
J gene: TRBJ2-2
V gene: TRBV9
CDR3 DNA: TGTGCCAGCAGCGTGTCCAGGGCGGGCCGGAACACCGGGGAGCTGTTTTTT
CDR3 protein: CASSVSRAGRNTGELFF

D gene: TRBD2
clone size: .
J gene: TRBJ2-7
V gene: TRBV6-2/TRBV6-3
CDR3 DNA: TGTGCCAGCAGTTACAGCCTAGCGGGAATCATTCCTTCCTACGAGCAGTACTTC
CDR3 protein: CASSYSLAGIIPSYEQYF

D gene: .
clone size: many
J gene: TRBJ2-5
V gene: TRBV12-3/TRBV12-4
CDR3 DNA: TGTGCCAGCGGCTTTGCAGGGGTCCAAGAGACCCAGTACTTC
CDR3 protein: CASGFAGVQETQYF

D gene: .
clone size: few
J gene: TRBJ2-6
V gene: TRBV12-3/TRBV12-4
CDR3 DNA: TGTGCCAGCAGACTCAACAGCAATCCCTCTGGGGCCAACGTCCTGACTTTC
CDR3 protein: CASRLNSNPSGANVLTF

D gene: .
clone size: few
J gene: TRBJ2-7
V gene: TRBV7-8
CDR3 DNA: TGTGCCAGCAGACATTCTTCCGGGACGGACGAGCAGTACTTC
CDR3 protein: CASRHSSGTDEQYF

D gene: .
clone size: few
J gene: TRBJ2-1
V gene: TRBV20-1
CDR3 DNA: TGCAGTGCTAGAGATCCTACTAGCCCCGCATACAATGAGCAGTTCTTC
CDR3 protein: CSARDPTSPAYNEQFF

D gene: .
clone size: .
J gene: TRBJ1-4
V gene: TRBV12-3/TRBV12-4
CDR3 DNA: TGTGCCAGCAGTACCGGGGAAGAAAAACTGTTTTTT
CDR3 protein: CASSTGEEKLFF

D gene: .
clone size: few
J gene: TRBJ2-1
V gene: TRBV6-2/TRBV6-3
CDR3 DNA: TGTGCCAGCAGTCGTTATTGGAATGAGCAGTTCTTC
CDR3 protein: CASSRYWNEQFF

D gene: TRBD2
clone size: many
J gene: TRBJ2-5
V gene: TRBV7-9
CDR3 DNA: TGTGCCAGCAGCTTAGCGCAAATAGCGGGAGAGACCCAGTACTTC
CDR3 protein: CASSLAQIAGETQYF

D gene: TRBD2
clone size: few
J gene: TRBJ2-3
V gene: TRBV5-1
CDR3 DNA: TGCGCCAGCAGCTTGGCCGGGACTAGCGTCACAGATACGCAGTATTTT
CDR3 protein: CASSLAGTSVTDTQYF

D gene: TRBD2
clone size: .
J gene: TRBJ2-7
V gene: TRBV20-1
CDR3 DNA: TGCAGTGCTAGATCCGCGACTAGCGGATCCCACGAGCAGTACTTC
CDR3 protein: CSARSATSGSHEQYF

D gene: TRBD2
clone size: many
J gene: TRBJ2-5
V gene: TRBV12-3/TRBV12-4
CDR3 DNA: TGTGCCAGCAGCGCCCTAGCGGGGCCCAGGGAGACCCAGTACTTC
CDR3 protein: CASSALAGPRETQYF

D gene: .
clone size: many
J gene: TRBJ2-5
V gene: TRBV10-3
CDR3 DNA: TGTGCCATCAGTGAATCCCAAGAGACCCAGTACTTC
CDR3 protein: CAISESQETQYF

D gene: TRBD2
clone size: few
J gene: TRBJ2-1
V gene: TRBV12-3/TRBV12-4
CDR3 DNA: TGTGCCAGCAGGGCGAGCGGGGGGGCCAATGAGCAGTTCTTC
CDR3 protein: CASRASGGANEQFF

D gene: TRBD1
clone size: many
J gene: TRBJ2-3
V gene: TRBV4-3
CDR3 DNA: TGCGCCAGCAGCCCCCGGGTCGGGACAGAGTCTATATTGGATACGCAGTATTTT
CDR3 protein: CASSPRVGTESILDTQYF

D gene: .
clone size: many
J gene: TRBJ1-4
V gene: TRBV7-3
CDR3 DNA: TGTGCCAGCAGCTTAACTAGGGATGAAAAACTGTTTTTT
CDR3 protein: CASSLTRDEKLFF

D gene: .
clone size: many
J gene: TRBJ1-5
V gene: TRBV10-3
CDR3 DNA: TGTGCCATCAGTGAGTCAGTTGGCAATCAGCCCCAGCATTTT
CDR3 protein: CAISESVGNQPQHF

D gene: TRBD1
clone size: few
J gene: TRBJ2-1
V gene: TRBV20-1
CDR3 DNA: TGCAGTGCTAGAGATTTGGGGACAGGGGGAAGGTATACAATCGAGCAGTTCTTC
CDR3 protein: CSARDLGTGGRYTIEQFF

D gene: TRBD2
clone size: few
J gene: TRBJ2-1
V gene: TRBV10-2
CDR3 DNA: TGCGCCAGCAGTGCGGGACTAGCGGGAGACGATGAGCAGTTCTTC
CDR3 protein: CASSAGLAGDDEQFF

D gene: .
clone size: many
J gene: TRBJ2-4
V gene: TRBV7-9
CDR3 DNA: TGTGCCAGCAGCTTATCAGCAGGGTGGAACATTCAGTACTTC
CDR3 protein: CASSLSAGWNIQYF

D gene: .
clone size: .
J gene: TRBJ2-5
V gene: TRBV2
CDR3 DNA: TGTGCCAGCTACAGACAGCGCCAAGAGACCCAGTACTTC
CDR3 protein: CASYRQRQETQYF

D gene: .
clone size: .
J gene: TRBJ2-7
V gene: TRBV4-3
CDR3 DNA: TGCGCCAGCAGCCAAGATTGGTTAGGGGGGAGGTACGAGCAGTACTTC
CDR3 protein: CASSQDWLGGRYEQYF

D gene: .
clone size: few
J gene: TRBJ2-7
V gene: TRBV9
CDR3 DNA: TGTGCCAGCAGCCCCGGGACTTCTTTCTACGAGCAGTACTTC
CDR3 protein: CASSPGTSFYEQYF

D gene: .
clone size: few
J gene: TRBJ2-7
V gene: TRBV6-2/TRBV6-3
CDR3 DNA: TGTGCCAGCAGTTACTCGACCGACACGGACTACGAGCAGTACTTC
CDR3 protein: CASSYSTDTDYEQYF

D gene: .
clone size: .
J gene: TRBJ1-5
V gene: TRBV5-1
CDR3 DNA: TGCGCCAGCAGCCTGGGGTCGGAGCAGCCCCAGCATTTT
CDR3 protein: CASSLGSEQPQHF